The 24 T cell receptor beta chains presented below share a single source sample, sequenced in a study of T cell repertoires in cytomegalovirus infection (dated by TCRdb to between 2018 and 2021). The data were produced on an Illumina HiSeq 1500. Using fastp at Q25 and MiXCR, TCRdb reprocessed the public reads and kept productive beta chains. Rows are combined by CDR3 protein, so each entry shows the most common genes and DNA. This sample gives approximately 70,000 distinct CDR3 sequences in total; approximately 3.6% of them show up just once. Together, the top ten hold about 20% of the sample. The specimen was PBMCs. Receptors originate from a human donor in good health (CMV status not recorded). Some clones in this sample may be carry-over from other donors' samples.

At least ten counts were recorded for this clonotype. The rearrangement joins TRBV6-8 to TRBJ1-1, with D perhaps TRBD1 (5 bases). The CDR3 sequence is 11 residues long. In germline, CDR1 is MNHGY, CDR2 SAAAGT. V lost 7 bases and J 5 bases, leaving 8 bases between the germline ends. The CDR3 coding sequence is TGTGCCAGCACCAAGGGGACTGAAGCTTTCTTT. Its protein product is CASTKGTEAFF.

This clonotype was observed at least ten times. This chain joins TRBV7-2 and TRBJ2-7, with 13 bases matching TRBD2. CDR1 and CDR2 (germline): SGHTA, FQGNSA. V was pared by 1 base and J by 7 bases, with 4 bases of the junction left unmatched. The CDR3 runs to 15 residues. The CDR3 sequence is CASSLGGLAGYEQYF. The CDR3 DNA reads as TGTGCCAGCAGCTTAGGGGGACTAGCGGGGTATGAGCAGTACTTC.

V and J are TRBV7-8 and TRBJ1-3; no definite D call. The CDR3 is 17 residues long. The V and J ends lost 7 bases and 3 bases respectively, with 22 bases between them. Germline V gene data show CDR1 as SGHVS and CDR2 as FQNEAQ. CDR3 residues: CASTIEVVRAYGNTIYF. DNA for the CDR3: TGTGCCAGCACCATTGAGGTTGTGCGGGCATATGGAAACACCATATATTTT.

This clonotype occurred many times. The chain employs TRBV7-2 and TRBJ1-1; unclear D gene. V was trimmed by 5 bases and J by 11 bases, leaving 15 bases between them. This CDR3 comprises 12 residues. Per the germline V gene, CDR1 is SGHTA and CDR2 is FQGNSA. The CDR3 loop reads CASSKDGLRAFF. CDR3 DNA sequence: TGTGCCAGCAGCAAAGACGGACTTCGGGCTTTCTTT.

The sample holds many counts of this clonotype. V and J are TRBV6-5 and TRBJ2-3, with 7 bases fitting TRBD1. V dropped 0 bases and J dropped 4; count of bases not matched to a gene: 7. Per the germline V gene, CDR1 is MNHEY and CDR2 is SVGAGI. The length of the CDR3 is 16 residues. The DNA for the CDR3 is TGTGCCAGCAGTTACTCTTACAGGGGTGTGGCAGATACGCAGTATTTT. It translates to CASSYSYRGVADTQYF.

This clonotype has at least ten counts. The gene calls are TRBV11-3 and TRBJ2-1; 9 bases are a match to TRBD2. V lost 7 bases to trimming and J lost 5 bases; unmatched junction nucleotides: 6. The germline CDR1 and CDR2 sequences are SGHNT and YENEEA. The CDR3 covers 14 residues. DNA for the CDR3: TGTGCCAGCAAGGCGGGAGGGCCGAACAATGAGCAGTTCTTC. Its protein product is CASKAGGPNNEQFF. Full variable domain (outside the CDR3, taken from reference TRBV11-3 and TRBJ2-1): EAGVVQSPRYKIIEKKQPVAFWCNPISGHNTLYWYLQNLGQGPELLIRYENEEAVDDSQLPKDRFSAERLKGVDSTLKIQPAELGDSAVYLCASKAGGPNNEQFFGPGTRLTVL.

This clonotype was picked up many times. The chain couples TRBV7-2 to TRBJ2-5; 14 bases map to TRBD2. Trimming removed 4 bases from V and 6 bases from J; junction bases left unmatched: 7. Per germline, CDR1 SGHTA and CDR2 FQGNSA. The CDR3 spans 16 residues. The CDR3 here is CASSSGTSGGWKTQYF. In DNA, the CDR3 is TGTGCCAGCAGCTCCGGGACTAGCGGGGGTTGGAAGACCCAGTACTTC.

This clonotype occurred many times. The V and J genes are TRBV7-8 and TRBJ2-7, with no clear D. CDR1 SGHVS and CDR2 FQNEAQ come from the germline V gene. The CDR3 loop spans 17 amino acids. V lost 2 bases, J lost 1 base, and 18 bases lay in between. As DNA, the CDR3 is TGTGCCAGCAGCTTACGAGGTACAGTTTCTACATCCTACGAGCAGTACTTC. Its protein is CASSLRGTVSTSYEQYF.

Ten or more counts support this clonotype. This sequence joins TRBV7-2 and TRBJ2-7, with D unresolved. V lost 5 bases and J lost 9, with 23 bases in between. Germline V gene data show CDR1 as SGHTA and CDR2 as FQGNSA. This CDR3 spans 15 amino acids. The chain's CDR3 is CASSRKEGWLVGQYF. The CDR3 coding sequence is TGTGCCAGCAGCCGAAAGGAAGGCTGGTTGGTCGGGCAGTACTTC.

The V call is TRBV11-1, the J call TRBJ1-5; D is perhaps TRBD1 (5 bases). The V and J ends lost 5 bases and 5 bases respectively, with 19 bases between them. The germline V gene has CDR1 SGHAT and CDR2 FQDESV (reference sequence). This CDR3 is built from 16 residues. CDR3 nucleotide sequence: TGTGCCAGCAGCGGTTCCGGGACGGGAACTTATCAGCCCCAGCATTTT. It encodes CASSGSGTGTYQPQHF.

Many counts were recorded for this clonotype. The V gene is TRBV7-2, the J gene TRBJ2-3; 10 nucleotides match TRBD1. The CDR3 sequence is 15 residues long. In germline, CDR1 is SGHTA, CDR2 FQGNSA. The junction had 4 bases not matched to a gene; V was cut back by 3 bases and J by 4 bases. The CDR3 DNA reads as TGTGCCAGCAGCTTGGACAGGGGGGTCCCAGATACGCAGTATTTT. Protein: CASSLDRGVPDTQYF.

This clonotype was recorded at least ten times. The V gene is TRBV7-2, the J gene TRBJ2-3; D gene unclear. The CDR3 loop spans 15 amino acids. In germline, CDR1 is SGHTA, CDR2 FQGNSA. The V end lost 5 bases, the J end lost 1 base, and 13 bases lay between the germline ends. CDR3 protein: CASSQPKSGTDTQYF. The CDR3 coding sequence is TGTGCCAGCAGCCAGCCTAAATCGGGCACAGATACGCAGTATTTT.

Remarks on this clonotype: A much larger clone sits a single nucleotide away, making a read error possible. The chain joins TRBV6-2 or TRBV6-3 to TRBJ1-5; perhaps TRBD1 as D (5 bases). The CDR3 length is 13 residues. Germline CDR1 reads MNHEY; CDR2 reads SVGEGT. CDR3: CASSGTGKQPQRF. The CDR3 nucleotides read TGTGCCAGCTCCGGGACGGGAAAGCAGCCCCAGCGTTTT.

This clonotype was seen at least ten times. The DNA for the CDR3 is TGTGCCAGCAGCTTACTAAGGAACACCGGGGAGCTGTTTTTT. Amino acids: CASSLLRNTGELFF. The gene calls are TRBV7-2 and TRBJ2-2; D ambiguous. V was clipped by 2 bases and J by 1 base, with 5 bases between them. Germline V gene data show CDR1 as SGHTA and CDR2 as FQGNSA. The CDR3 is 14 amino acids.

This clonotype was seen ten or more times. The chain recombines TRBV12-3 or TRBV12-4 with TRBJ1-2; tentatively, D is TRBD1 (6 bases). CDR3 length equals 14 residues. V was clipped by 6 bases and J by 8 bases, with 19 bases between them. The chain's CDR3 is CASRAGVGQIGYTF. The CDR3 nucleotides read TGTGCCAGCAGGGCAGGGGTAGGTCAAATCGGCTACACCTTC.

The sample holds many counts of this clonotype. The genes are TRBV7-2 and TRBJ1-1; D unclear. The CDR3 spans 13 residues. Per germline, CDR1 SGHTA and CDR2 FQGNSA. Trimming removed 1 base from V and 4 bases from J, with 7 bases in between. CDR3 region: CASSLVGLTEAFF. The CDR3 nucleotides are TGTGCCAGCAGCTTAGTCGGTCTCACTGAAGCTTTCTTT.

This clonotype was counted ten times or more. The chain has TRBV28 and TRBJ2-3; 14 bases agree with TRBD2. This CDR3 contains 18 residues. V dropped 6 bases and J dropped 4; count of bases not matched to a gene: 12. Germline V gene data show CDR1 as MDHEN and CDR2 as SYDVKM. Here the CDR3 DNA reads TGTGCCAGCAGCCTGTTCTCCGGGACTAGCGGGGGCGCAGATACGCAGTATTTT. Its protein is CASSLFSGTSGGADTQYF.

This clonotype was recorded a few times. This chain links TRBV7-8 with TRBJ1-4; maybe TRBD1 (6 bases). There are 14 residues in the CDR3. Germline CDR1 and CDR2: SGHVS and FQNEAQ. V was pared by 6 bases and J by 3 bases, with 11 bases between. This chain's CDR3 is CASRTGRANEKLFF. CDR3 nucleotides: TGTGCCAGCAGAACAGGGAGGGCTAATGAAAAACTGTTTTTT.

This clonotype was detected ten times or more. The V gene is TRBV28, the J gene TRBJ2-7; 9 positions match TRBD2. This CDR3 comprises 15 residues. V lost 5 bases and J lost 4; bases outside the gene matches: 9. Germline loops: CDR1 MDHEN, CDR2 SYDVKM. The CDR3, as DNA: TGTGCCAGCAGTCCCCAGCTAGCGGGACAATACGAGCAGTACTTC. Protein sequence: CASSPQLAGQYEQYF.

This clonotype was observed many times. The gene calls are TRBV7-9 and TRBJ1-3; D unclear. Germline CDR1 and CDR2: SEHNR and FQNEAQ (reference sequence). V lost 5 bases to trimming and J lost 1 base, with 9 bases between them. This CDR3 has 14 residues. CDR3 loop: CASSPGISGNTIYF. The CDR3 DNA is TGTGCCAGCAGCCCTGGGATATCTGGAAACACCATATATTTT.

This clonotype appeared many times. The V call is TRBV7-2, the J call TRBJ2-7; D may be TRBD1 (6 bases). V was pared by 5 bases and J by 5 bases, with 16 bases between. The germline CDR1 and CDR2 sequences are SGHTA and FQGNSA. CDR3 size: 14 residues. The CDR3 DNA is TGTGCCAGCAGCCCCAACAGGGTAGGGAACGAGCAGTACTTC. The encoded protein is CASSPNRVGNEQYF.

A remark on this clonotype: This sequence may be a read error, since a much larger clone differs from it by one base. The rearrangement joins TRBV6-1 to TRBJ2-2; 8 bases are shared with TRBD2. The CDR3 is made up of 13 amino acids. V shed 8 bases, J shed 5 bases, and the junction held 4 bases outside the gene matches. Germline V lookup: CDR1 MNHNS, CDR2 SASEGT. In DNA form, the CDR3 reads TGTGCCAGCCCCGGGAGGGTGACCGGGGAGCTGTTTTTT. This sequence encodes CASPGRVTGELFF.

This clonotype was counted many times. This chain connects TRBV2 to TRBJ2-5; TRBD2 matches at 7 bases. The CDR3 is made up of 14 amino acids. The V gene's germline CDR1 is SNHLY and CDR2 FYNNEI. V lost 7 bases and J lost 2; bases outside the gene matches: 7. CDR3 loop: CASKTSSLQETQYF. Here the CDR3 DNA reads TGTGCCAGCAAGACTAGCTCCTTACAAGAGACCCAGTACTTC.

This clonotype appeared a few times. The chain uses TRBV28 and TRBJ2-3; 8 nucleotides agree with TRBD1. Trimming took 6 bases from V and 4 from J; bases not matched to a gene: 6. Germline CDR1 and CDR2: MDHEN and SYDVKM. The CDR3 loop spans 14 amino acids. The CDR3 loop reads CASRISGGSDTQYF. The CDR3 nucleotides are TGTGCCAGCAGAATTTCAGGGGGCTCAGATACGCAGTATTTT.